This is a list of T cell receptor beta chains from one sample in a study of identical twins. TCRdb passed the 5' RACE reads through MiXCR, listing each CDR3 protein once. Counted here are fewer than 250,000 distinct CDR3 sequences, more than 6.5% occurring once; the ten biggest clones make up 1.5% to 2.5%. These data are also associated with another study on yellow fever vaccine responses in identical twins.

Sequencing was carried out using memory (CD45RO+) T cells sorted from blood. The receptor set was obtained from a young woman in good health. Both conserved end residues are part of each CDR3. Fields, in order: J gene, D gene, V gene, clone size, CDR3 protein, CDR3 DNA. The D gene is left open where the match is weak. Size is stated for part of the rows, as once, few or many counts, or as a class when the clone is expanded.

>TRBJ2-7|-|TRBV7-6|-
CASSLADWTNSYEQYF
TGTGCCAGCAGCTTAGCGGACTGGACGAACTCCTACGAGCAGTACTTC
>TRBJ1-4|TRBD1|TRBV7-2|-
CASSLGAGGEGEKLFF
TGTGCCAGCAGCCTCGGGGCAGGGGGTGAGGGTGAAAAACTGTTTTTT
>TRBJ2-7|-|TRBV20-1|many
CSATEERRAYEQYF
TGCAGTGCAACCGAGGAAAGAAGGGCCTACGAGCAGTACTTC
>TRBJ2-5|-|TRBV28|few
CASTLKETQYF
TGTGCCAGCACCCTAAAAGAGACCCAGTACTTC
>TRBJ2-1|-|TRBV11-2|-
CASSLEGGFLNEQFF
TGTGCCAGCAGCTTAGAAGGTGGCTTCCTCAATGAGCAGTTCTTC
>TRBJ1-2|-|TRBV7-2|-
CASSLVKARSDGYTF
TGTGCCAGCAGCTTAGTAAAGGCCAGAAGCGATGGCTACACCTTC
>TRBJ2-7|TRBD1|TRBV12-3/TRBV12-4|many
CASTLSRDRGYEQYF
TGTGCCAGCACACTAAGCCGGGACAGGGGTTACGAGCAGTACTTC
>TRBJ2-7|TRBD2|TRBV5-1|-
CASSPGGQGRGEQYF
TGCGCCAGCAGCCCGGGGGGGCAGGGACGAGGCGAGCAGTACTTC
>TRBJ2-3|TRBD2|TRBV6-2/TRBV6-3|many
CASSFRGLAETDTQYF
TGTGCCAGCAGTTTCCGCGGACTAGCGGAAACAGATACGCAGTATTTT
>TRBJ1-6|TRBD1|TRBV7-2|-
CASSPQQTGVNSPLHF
TGTGCCAGCAGCCCGCAACAGACAGGGGTAAATTCACCCCTCCACTTT
>TRBJ2-1|-|TRBV3-1|many
CASSQGVYNEQFF
TGTGCCAGCAGCCAGGGGGTCTACAATGAGCAGTTCTTC
>TRBJ2-3|-|TRBV7-2|few
CASSSQATPTDTQYF
TGTGCCAGCAGCTCCCAGGCGACCCCCACAGATACGCAGTATTTT
>TRBJ2-5|TRBD1|TRBV28|-
CASSFGQGVGETQYF
TGTGCCAGCAGTTTCGGGCAGGGGGTTGGAGAGACCCAGTACTTC
>TRBJ1-1|-|TRBV10-3|few
CAISSRFEAFF
TGTGCCATCAGTTCACGGTTTGAAGCTTTCTTT
>TRBJ2-4|TRBD2|TRBV11-2|-
CASSLGLGGVKNIQYF
TGTGCCAGCAGCTTAGGGCTCGGGGGGGTCAAAAACATTCAGTACTTC
>TRBJ2-5|-|TRBV4-2|-
CASSQGGLHGKTQYF
TGTGCCAGCAGCCAGGGGGGACTTCACGGGAAGACCCAGTACTTC
>TRBJ1-1|-|TRBV5-1|-
CASSWGQQRTEAFF
TGCGCCAGCAGCTGGGGACAACAAAGGACTGAAGCTTTCTTT
>TRBJ1-4|-|TRBV29-1|many
CSVELSATNEKLFF
TGCAGCGTTGAACTGTCAGCAACTAATGAAAAACTGTTTTTT
>TRBJ2-4|-|TRBV12-3/TRBV12-4|-
CASSLGGRTLAKNIQYF
TGTGCCAGCAGTTTGGGCGGGCGGACCTTAGCCAAAAACATTCAGTACTTC
>TRBJ2-7|TRBD1|TRBV6-2/TRBV6-3|few
CASRPTTGVSSYEQYF
TGTGCCAGCAGACCCACGACAGGGGTCAGCTCCTACGAGCAGTACTTC
>TRBJ1-1|-|TRBV20-1|-
CSAWGRRENTEAFF
TGCAGTGCTTGGGGAAGGCGAGAGAACACTGAAGCTTTCTTT
>TRBJ2-7|-|TRBV12-3/TRBV12-4|many
CASSRGLLYEQYF
TGTGCCAGCTCGAGAGGACTCCTCTACGAGCAGTACTTC
>TRBJ2-3|TRBD2|TRBV2|few
CASSEPSGASSTDTQYF
TGTGCCAGCAGTGAACCTAGCGGGGCCTCTAGCACAGATACGCAGTATTTT
>TRBJ2-1|TRBD2|TRBV7-2|few
CASSLGLAEYNEQFF
TGTGCCAGCAGCTTGGGACTAGCGGAGTACAATGAGCAGTTCTTC